Described below is a single TCR beta chain sequence and its context. This entry belongs to a study of blood T cell repertoires in COVID-19. About the research overall: Acute and convalescent COVID-19 samples came from the United States, Italy and Spain. Sources were T cells, B-cell-depleted T cells, or PBMCs; the material itself was cDNA or gDNA.

Original methodology: By means of reference gene primer amplification, nucleated cell counts were estimated. Measured with immunoSEQ multiplex PCR; TCRdb has only the in-frame clones, and not every one. V, J and clone size are those of that table, while D and trimming were read from the DNA. The sample includes approximately 12,000 clones, 82% of them seen just once. The CDR3 contains 16 residues. Per the germline V gene, CDR1 is SGHTA and CDR2 is FQGNSA. Deletions cut 1 base from V and 0 bases from J, with 10 bases between. This clonotype originated in a human donor in a cohort sampled during active COVID-19. Sequenced input: peripheral blood. The V gene is TRBV7-2, the J gene TRBJ1-3; the D gene is possibly TRBD1 (6 bases). This CDR3 reads CASSLGGGRSGNTIYF. CDR3 coding DNA: TGTGCCAGCAGCTTAGGGGGGGGCCGCTCTGGAAACACCATATATTTT.